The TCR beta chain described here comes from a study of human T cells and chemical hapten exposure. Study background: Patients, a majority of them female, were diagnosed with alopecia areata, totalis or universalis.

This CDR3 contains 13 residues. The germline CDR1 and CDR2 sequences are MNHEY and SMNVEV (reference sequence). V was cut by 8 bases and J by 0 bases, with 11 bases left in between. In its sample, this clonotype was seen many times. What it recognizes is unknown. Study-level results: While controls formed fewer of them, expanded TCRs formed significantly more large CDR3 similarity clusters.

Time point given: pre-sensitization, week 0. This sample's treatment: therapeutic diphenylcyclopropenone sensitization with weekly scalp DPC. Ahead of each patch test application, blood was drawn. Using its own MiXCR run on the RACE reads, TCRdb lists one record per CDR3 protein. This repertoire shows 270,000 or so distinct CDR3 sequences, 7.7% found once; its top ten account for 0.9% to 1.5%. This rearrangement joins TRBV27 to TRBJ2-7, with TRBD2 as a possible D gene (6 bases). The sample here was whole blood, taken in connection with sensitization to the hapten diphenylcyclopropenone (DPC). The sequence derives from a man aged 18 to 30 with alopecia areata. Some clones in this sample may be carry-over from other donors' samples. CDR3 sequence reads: CASGGGVSYEQYF. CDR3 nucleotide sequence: TGTGCCAGCGGTGGAGGGGTCTCCTACGAGCAGTACTTC.